This T cell receptor (beta chain) was captured in a study of cytomegalovirus exposure and HLA in healthy donors (dated by TCRdb to about 2017). About the full investigation: An earlier analysis of some 600 of the donors reported 276 Gb of sequence data and approximately 120 million unique TCR beta sequences obtained from about 180 million T cells. About 280 gigabases of sequencing data and approximately 91 million unique TCR sequences made up an early release that covered around 640 HLA-typed donors. The genetic ancestry cluster associated with self-reported Caucasian donors included 70% to 85% of the approximately 400 genotyped donors. The study aimed to test whether cataloging public T cell receptors could reveal signatures of past pathogen exposure. The study used immunosequencing to profile the T cell repertoires of approximately 650 subjects and linked those repertoires to cytomegalovirus serostatus. Besides the first cohort of around 670 subjects, a separate validation cohort made up of 120 different subjects was used. To predict cytomegalovirus infection status, the study brought together high-throughput TCR immunosequencing, statistical association of individual TCRs with disease status, and machine learning. To study patterns of TCR occurrence, a later analysis re-analyzed previously published TCR beta repertoires from around 700 donors and added high-resolution HLA genotyping. Rather than drawing on any new phenotypic data, the later analysis identified candidate immune exposures from TCR beta sequences and the way those sequences occurred across donors. An earlier analysis of approximately 500 of the donors applied high-throughput TCR beta sequencing to assess whether each TCR beta V gene segment acted as functional or pseudogenic. Alongside the repertoire data, information on donor age, sex, ethnicity and CMV serostatus was compiled. In a later genetic analysis, genome-wide SNP genotypes for about three fifths of the roughly 670 donors were used, and that subset was treated as a discovery cohort. Every repertoire in the discovery cohort had been generated on one and the same sequencing platform. Both class I and class II loci were covered by HLA typing, at four-digit resolution. The number of donors typed differed by locus, with 629-630 for A, B, C, DRB1 and DQB1, 522 for DQA1, some 570 for DPA1, and about 450 for DPB1. Roughly 5 DR-DQ haplotypes were handled as single units for association and clustering, since linkage in the cohort was strong. Across 398 genotyped donors of the cohort, an average of approximately 240,000 unique TCR beta nucleotide sequences per donor were sequenced, and roughly a sixth of those sequences were non-productive.

Libraries came from the immunoSEQ multiplex PCR assay. For the multiplex PCR, a mixture combining 60 forward primers for TCR Vbeta segments and 13 reverse primers for TCR Jbeta segments was used. The CDR3 region of rearranged TCR beta genes was amplified from genomic DNA by a multiplex PCR assay. The Illumina HiSeq System was used to sequence the amplified TCR beta libraries as 87-base-pair reads. On the study's bioinformatics: A later analysis counted about 80 million unique TCR beta chains across the 640 or so repertoires, and some 11 million of these chains were shared by at least two donors. To remove PCR and sequencing errors, raw reads were error-corrected and collapsed into unique sequences using a nearest-neighbor algorithm that merged closely related sequences. To assign V, D and J gene segments, CDR3 sequences were aligned to IMGT reference sequences. For a sequence to be retained, a match of at least six nucleotides was required to both a V gene segment and a J gene segment. A rearrangement was called productive if the CDR3 had no stop codons and remained in frame with V and J, and every other rearrangement was called non-productive. CDR3 was defined by IMGT convention, running from the second conserved V-encoded cysteine to the conserved J-encoded phenylalanine. The earlier analysis of 587 of the donors excluded sequences that lacked an unambiguous match to a single V gene segment. In an earlier analysis of about 590 of the donors, a V segment was called functional when productive rearrangements were above 56.7%, and segregating when the standard deviation between donors exceeded 5%. To diagnose cytomegalovirus status from the catalog of TCR beta chain sequences, a statistical classification framework was built. In a later analysis, TCR nucleotide sequences were compared against IMGT/GENE-DB human TR gene sequences so that V and J genes could be assigned. In a later analysis, CDR3 sequences and most-parsimonious VDJ recombination scenarios were assigned using the TCRdist pipeline. In a later analysis, every TCR beta chain was defined by the combination of its CDR3 amino acid sequence and its V-gene family, and reads without a unique V-gene family were dropped. In a later analysis, a few hundred highly shared, low-generation-probability nucleotide sequences were removed to address suspected cross-contamination and a sequencing artifact. A later analysis calculated a clonal expansion index for each public chain from normalized within-repertoire ranks of inferred template counts. In a later analysis, generation probabilities were computed using a VDJ recombination model fitted to out-of-frame rearrangements, and the results were checked against IGoR. A later analysis scored TCR-TCR, TCR-HLA and TCR-CMV co-occurrence with hypergeometric tests, applying a repertoire-size bias correction to TCR pairs. In a later analysis, false discovery rates were estimated by permuting HLA or CMV assignments 20 times. A later analysis grouped co-occurring TCRs with DBSCAN, adding TCRdist sequence similarity when clustering within HLA-allele-positive subsets. Repertoires with fewer than 30,000 or more than 120,000 public chains were left out of co-occurrence clustering, as were about 5 repertoires with anomalous nucleotide sharing. TCRdb limited this immuneACCESS table to in-frame rearrangements with V and J called. A share of clones is missing; checked studies link under half to unresolved V genes, and the rest is unexplained. That table furnishes V, J and clone size, whereas the DNA furnished D and trimming. This sample is represented by 150,000 to 200,000 clones; over 70% of them were singletons. The top ten hold about 7.7% of the sample.

Summary of the overall study and its limitations: Immune exposure information for the cohort was limited to CMV serostatus. Roughly 17 rarely observed V segments, including chromosome 9 orphons, were excluded from the earlier analysis of several hundred of the donors because counts were too low. In the study, about 150 TCR beta chains were listed as associated with cytomegalovirus. The authors suggested that the approach could potentially be generalized to other disease states and immunological phenotypes. Specific HLA alleles were associated with around 18,000 TCR beta sequences at a false discovery rate of 0.05 in a later analysis. According to a later analysis, TCR association rates differed among HLA loci, with DRB1 alleles showing the most associated TCRs and HLA-C alleles showing the fewest. Linkage disequilibrium might explain the correlated functional status among segregating V segments, but an unknown experimental factor could not be ruled out. Presence/absence analyses assumed roughly uniform sequencing depth across donors, an assumption that may not hold. Some IMGT-functional V segments, including TRBV6-2 and TRBV6-3, could not be told apart with the 87-base-pair reads, so those segments were excluded. In vitro tests confirmed that three of the cytomegalovirus-associated TCR beta chains recognize cytomegalovirus antigens. A cluster of highly shared sequence variants was judged likely to represent a technical artifact of the sequencing pipeline. HLA typing was unavailable for some donors at each locus, so association tests used only the typed subset. V-gene and J-gene trimming of TCR beta chains was associated with a missense DCLRE1C variant in a later genetic analysis, and the association was replicated in an independent cohort. Assigning TCR associations to individual alleles was difficult when HLA alleles, especially DR and DQ, strongly co-occurred. A later genetic analysis reported fewer N-insertions in productive TCRs among donors in an Asian-associated ancestry cluster than the roughly 620-donor mean. This cohort had only TCR beta chains sequenced, and the lack of alpha or paired-chain data limited which features could be detected. In an earlier analysis of several hundred of the donors, most TCR beta V segments were observed in productive rearrangements about 87% or about 30% of the time, broadly matching IMGT annotations. The classifier was reported to diagnose cytomegalovirus status with high specificity and sensitivity in both the original cohort and the validation cohort. Across donors, most TCR sequences were observed very rarely, whereas some public TCRs were present in many individuals. A further reported finding was that TCR beta sequences accurately predicted the HLA-A and HLA-B alleles for most subjects in the first cohort. In a later analysis, several top co-occurrence clusters were reported to appear linked to parvovirus B19, influenza, CMV and Epstein-Barr virus. A later analysis found that HLA-associated TCR beta chains were more clonally expanded and had lower generation probabilities than equally common non-associated chains. According to a later analysis, most CMV-associated TCR beta chains appeared to be HLA-restricted, and the HLA associations seemed to be driven largely by CMV exposure.

V loses 2 bases of germline sequence and J loses 4 bases, and the interval between the two ends is 5 bases. For CDR1 and CDR2, the germline V gene (reference sequence) lists GTSNPN and SVGIG. From cysteine to phenylalanine, the CDR3 is 11 amino acids long. Only the CDR3 part of the read is kept: 33 bases, read in frame from the first base. The cohort consisted of hundreds of healthy bone marrow donors. At the time of sampling, every cohort member was nominally healthy, though immune exposures that went unrecorded were likely present. The donor tested CMV seropositive, placing the donor among the roughly 270 seropositive members of the cohort. A peripheral blood sample was provided by each donor, and peripheral blood mononuclear cells were used for TCR beta sequencing. Genomic DNA extraction from the blood cell samples was performed with the Qiagen DNeasy Blood Extraction Kit. Comment on this clone: The target of this receptor is not known. Base quality data are lacking; no much larger clone is found one base away.

The sequencing sample was made of PBMCs. The rearrangement combines TRBV30 with TRBJ2-5; 5 matching bases give a weak D call of TRBD2. The receptor comes from a woman aged 40 to 49 in good health and CMV-seropositive. The nucleotide sequence is given as TGTGCCTGGAGTCGGGGAGAGACCCAGTACTTC. Translated, this is CAWSRGETQYF.